The clone carrying this TCR beta chain was observed a few times. Via MiXCR, TCRdb re-called the RACE reads, giving one row per CDR3 protein. The sample shows under 200,000 distinct CDR3 sequences, about 30% of them seen only once. This entry is derived from a study of human T cells and chemical hapten exposure. Background on the study: Diagnoses of alopecia areata, totalis or universalis occurred in mostly female patients.

The time point denotes: patch test 3, about 24 weeks after DPC sensitization. Stated treatment: therapeutic diphenylcyclopropenone sensitization with weekly scalp DPC. The receptor was isolated from a woman in her late teens or twenties with alopecia areata. Some clones in this sample may be carry-over from other donors' samples. The source material was whole blood, sampled in connection with sensitization to the hapten diphenylcyclopropenone (DPC).

CDR3: CAIPGPSSAEAFF. The CDR3 bases are TGTGCCATCCCGGGACCTTCGAGTGCTGAAGCTTTCTTT. The rearrangement links TRBV12-3 or TRBV12-4 to TRBJ1-1, with D possibly matching TRBD1 (5 bases). V lost 10 bases to trimming and J lost 6 bases, with 18 bases between them. The CDR3 runs 13 residues.